These 10 T cell receptor beta chains originate from one sample sequenced in a study of blood T cells in healthy people across ages. Next came a second PCR, run for about 7 to 12 cycles, which used a sample-barcoded 5' primer along with a J-beta primer mix. TCRdb reprocessed the 5' RACE reads via MiXCR and lists one record per CDR3 protein. The data hold some 1.7 million distinct CDR3 sequences, with approximately 28% observed a single time. Sequenced material: blood. The source is a woman aged 25 to 39 in good health.

This clonotype was observed at least ten times. This chain joins TRBV15 and TRBJ2-3; D remains unclear. The CDR3 consists of 16 residues. Trimming left V 0 bases short and J 6 bases short, with 16 bases between. CDR1 and CDR2 (germline): LNHNV, YYDKDF (reference sequence). CDR3 nucleotide sequence: TGTGCCACCAGCAGAGATAGGACGATGATAACCGATACGCAGTATTTT. This translates into CATSRDRTMITDTQYF.

Only a few counts were recorded for this clonotype. The rearrangement joins TRBV6-2 or TRBV6-3 to TRBJ2-5; D is possibly TRBD1 (5 bases). Trimming left V 9 bases short and J 1 base short, with 15 bases between. This CDR3 is built from 14 residues. Germline values: CDR1 MNHEY, CDR2 SVGEGT. The CDR3 reads CASNEPGIQETQYF. Here the CDR3 DNA reads TGTGCCAGTAACGAGCCAGGGATCCAAGAGACCCAGTACTTC.

This clonotype appeared a few times. V is TRBV12-3 or TRBV12-4 and J is TRBJ2-7, with a possible D match to TRBD2 (6 bases). V lost 5 bases, J lost 6 bases, and 14 bases lay in between. The CDR3 runs to 13 residues. For the CDR3, the DNA is TGTGCCAGCAGTCCACCTTCGGAGGGCGAGCAGTACTTC. This codes for CASSPPSEGEQYF.

The V and J genes are TRBV5-4 and TRBJ2-3; 9 positions match TRBD2. The CDR3 is 22 amino acids. Looked up from germline, CDR1 is SGHNT and CDR2 is YYREEE (reference sequence). V lost 0 bases and J lost 0; bases outside the gene matches: 20. CDR3 sequence: CASSLGFVTSGKTETSTDTQYF. CDR3 nucleotides: TGTGCCAGCAGCTTGGGTTTTGTGACTAGCGGCAAGACCGAAACTAGCACAGATACGCAGTATTTT.

The rearrangement links TRBV29-1 to TRBJ1-2; 7 positions agree with TRBD1. The CDR3 is 14 amino acids. In germline, CDR1 is SQVTM, CDR2 ANQGSEA. Germline trimming cut 3 bases from V and 3 bases from J; bases unmatched to any gene: 7. This CDR3 is CSVEITTGYYGYTF. The CDR3 nucleotides read TGCAGCGTTGAGATCACGACAGGGTACTATGGCTACACCTTC.

In its sample, this clonotype was seen many times. V gene TRBV5-1 combines with J gene TRBJ1-4, with D possibly being TRBD1 (6 bases). CDR1 is SGHRS, CDR2 YFSETQ, per germline. CDR3 length: 14 residues. V gave up 2 bases and J gave up 8 bases, with 13 bases separating them. The CDR3 nucleotides are TGCGCCAGCAGCTTTTCAACAGGGAACGAAAAACTGTTTTTT. It translates to CASSFSTGNEKLFF.

The chain recombines TRBV7-2 with TRBJ1-4, with unresolved D. V lost 4 bases, J lost 5 bases, and 11 bases lay in between. The CDR3 spans 14 residues. Germline CDR1 reads SGHTA; CDR2 reads FQGNSA. The CDR3 nucleotides read TGTGCCAGCAGCTCTAAGGCGGGGAATGAAAAACTGTTTTTT. Protein product: CASSSKAGNEKLFF.

There are a few counts of this clonotype. A much bigger clone sits one base away, suggesting this may be a read error. This sequence joins TRBV7-2 and TRBJ1-2; the match to TRBD1 covers 7 bases. The germline V gene encodes CDR1 SGHTA and CDR2 FQGNSA. After removal of 10 bases from V and 4 bases from J, the junction contained 12 bases not matched to a gene. CDR3 length equals 14 residues. Here the CDR3 reads CAIRGNRGGYGYTF. DNA for the CDR3: TGTGCCATCCGGGGAAACAGGGGTGGCTATGGCTACACCTTC.

The V call is TRBV7-9, the J call TRBJ1-2; 9 bases line up with TRBD1. V trimming: 5 bases; J trimming: 6 bases; junction bases outside the gene matches: 7. The CDR3 length is 14 residues. Germline CDR1 is SEHNR and CDR2 is FQNEAQ (reference sequence). The CDR3 region has the DNA TGTGCCAGCAGCCGACAGGGGGTCCGTGATGGCTACACCTTC. Translated, it gives CASSRQGVRDGYTF.

The rearrangement joins TRBV10-3 to TRBJ2-7; 7 nucleotides align to TRBD1. The length of the CDR3 is 13 residues. Germline lookup yields CDR1 ENHRY and CDR2 SYGVKD. Unmatched junction bases numbered 6, after V lost 10 bases and J lost 0 bases. The CDR3 reads CANSGQLSYEQYF. The CDR3 region has the DNA TGTGCCAACTCGGGACAGCTCTCCTACGAGCAGTACTTC.